This TCR beta chain was sequenced in a study of T cell responses to AZD1222 COVID-19 vaccine. Overall study findings and caveats: Of the AZD1222 recipients, only six were seropositive at baseline. Scientists sampled the repertoires only once the peak T cell response had passed. Close to half of all spike-specific TCRs reportedly target regions of the variants that are unmutated.

The assay was immunoSEQ multiplex PCR, and TCRdb's table has in-frame clones only and misses some. Of fewer than 65,000 clones in the sample, approximately 88% were seen once. The CDR3 runs to 13 residues. The V and J ends lost 3 bases and 3 bases respectively, with 11 bases between them. Germline values: CDR1 SQVTM, CDR2 ANQGSEA. Second-dose recipients at about 4 or about 12 weeks were treated as one pooled group. Worth noting for this clone: The antigen is undetermined.

Sequencing was performed on peripheral blood, taken 28 days after the second AZD1222 dose. This clonotype originated in an adult who received the AZD1222 COVID-19 vaccine. The rearrangement joins TRBV29-1 to TRBJ2-5; perhaps TRBD1 as D (5 bases). For the CDR3, the DNA is TGCAGCGTTGAGGCAGGGTACGAAGAGACCCAGTACTTC. This codes for CSVEAGYEETQYF.